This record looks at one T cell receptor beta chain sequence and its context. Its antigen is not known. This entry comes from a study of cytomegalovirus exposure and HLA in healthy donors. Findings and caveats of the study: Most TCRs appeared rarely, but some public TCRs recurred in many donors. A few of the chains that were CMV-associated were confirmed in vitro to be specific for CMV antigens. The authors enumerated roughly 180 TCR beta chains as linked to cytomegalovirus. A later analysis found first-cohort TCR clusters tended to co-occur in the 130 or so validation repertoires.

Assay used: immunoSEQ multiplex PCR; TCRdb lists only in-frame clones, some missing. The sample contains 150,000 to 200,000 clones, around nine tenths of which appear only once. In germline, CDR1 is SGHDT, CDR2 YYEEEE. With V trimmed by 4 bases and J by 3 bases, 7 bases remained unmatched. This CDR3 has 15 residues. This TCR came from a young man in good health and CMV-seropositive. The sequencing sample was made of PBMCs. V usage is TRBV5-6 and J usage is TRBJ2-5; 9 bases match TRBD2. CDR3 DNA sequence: TGTGCCAGCAGCGAATGGCGCGGGGGGGAAGAGACCCAGTACTTC. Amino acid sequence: CASSEWRGGEETQYF.